This T cell receptor (beta chain) was recorded in a study of vaccination effects on CD4 cells after COVID-19. Overall study findings and caveats: The vaccine-induced clones of healthy vaccinees included only 1 of 255 that cross-reacted with common cold coronaviruses.

Peptide-pool stimulation followed by sequencing identified expanded antigen-specific CD4+ clonotypes in the ViraFEST assay. Culture lasted roughly 9 days before CD4+ T cell isolation. Vaccine administered to participants consisted of two doses of either BNT162b2 or mRNA-1273. Fresh IL-2-containing medium replaced half the medium on days 3 and 7. The method was immunoSEQ multiplex PCR; TCRdb's version includes in-frame clones alone and lacks a portion of them. This sample carries approximately 17,000 clones, just under 70% of them seen once, and the ten largest clones take 8% to 9.5%. A note on this clone: Its antigen is currently unknown.

This CDR3 is 17 amino acids long. This chain joins TRBV21-1 and TRBJ2-3; the listed D gene, TRBD2, was not tested against the DNA. TRBV21-1 has pseudogene status. This clonotype was sampled from a human donor who received a COVID-19 vaccine. This specimen was CD4+ T cells from PBMCs cultured with SARS-CoV-2 spike peptides, taken after COVID-19 vaccination. The CDR3 region is CASSKIVSGGPTDTQYF. The CDR3 nucleotides are TGTGCCAGCAGCAAAATTGTGTCGGGGGGACCTACAGATACGCAGTATTTT.